One and the same sample provided the 19 T cell receptor beta chains below, sequenced in a study of blood T cell repertoires in COVID-19. Libraries were prepared by immunoSEQ multiplex PCR; TCRdb keeps only in-frame clonotypes and omits some of them. Of 70,000 to 85,000 clones listed, roughly 80% are singletons. Sequencing was performed on peripheral blood. All receptors come from a woman at least 80 years old with acute or convalescent COVID-19.

The chain recombines TRBV7-9 with TRBJ2-7, with 8 bases that match TRBD1. Germline values: CDR1 SEHNR, CDR2 FQNEAQ (reference sequence). The CDR3 loop spans 14 amino acids. The junction had 5 bases not matched to a gene; V was cut back by 6 bases and J by 1 base. The CDR3, as DNA: TGTGCCAGCAGTCGGAGGGACAGGTCCTACGAGCAGTACTTC. Its translation is CASSRRDRSYEQYF.

This chain uses TRBV3-1 (or the pseudogene TRBV3-2) with TRBJ2-6, with D perhaps TRBD1 (6 bases). The CDR3 consists of 19 residues. Trimming removed 4 bases from V and 0 bases from J, with 19 bases in between. The germline gives CDR1 LGHDT, CDR2 YNNKEL (reference sequence). The CDR3 DNA reads TGTGCCAGCAGCCCGGCATGGGGGCCCTCCGTCTCTGGGGCCAACGTCCTGACTTTC. Its protein is CASSPAWGPSVSGANVLTF.

The genes are TRBV2 and TRBJ1-2; 7 nucleotides agree with TRBD1. There are 14 residues in the CDR3. Germline CDR1 reads SNHLY; CDR2 reads FYNNEI. With 3 bases clipped from V and 4 bases from J, the junction kept 5 bases outside the gene matches. The DNA for the CDR3 is TGTGCCAGCAGTGATAGGTCAGGGGGCTATGGCTACACCTTC. This encodes CASSDRSGGYGYTF.

J is TRBJ2-3 and V is TRBV27; 8 nucleotides align to TRBD1. The length of the CDR3 is 16 residues. The junction had 6 bases not matched to a gene; V was cut back by 4 bases and J by 0 bases. Germline V gives CDR1 MNHEY, CDR2 SMNVEV (reference sequence). CDR3 sequence reads: CASSSQDRASTDTQYF. In DNA form, the CDR3 reads TGTGCCAGCAGTTCACAGGACAGGGCGAGCACAGATACGCAGTATTTT.

The chain combines TRBV6-5 with TRBJ2-7; 7 nucleotides match TRBD2. This CDR3 has 11 residues. Unmatched junction bases numbered 2, after V lost 8 bases and J lost 4 bases. The germline gives CDR1 MNHEY, CDR2 SVGAGI. The chain's CDR3 is CASREEYEQYF. The DNA for the CDR3 is TGTGCCAGCCGGGAGGAATACGAGCAGTACTTC.

CDR3 bases: TGCGCCAGCAGCAAGGACAGGGACACAGATACGCAGTATTTT. Protein product: CASSKDRDTDTQYF. The chain links TRBV5-1 to TRBJ2-3; 8 bases map to TRBD1. V was clipped by 4 bases and J by 2 bases; unmatched bases: 3. Germline-derived CDR1 and CDR2 are SGHRS and YFSETQ. The CDR3 runs 14 residues.

This sequence joins TRBV2 and TRBJ1-1; D is undetermined. The germline CDR1 and CDR2 sequences are SNHLY and FYNNEI. Trimming cost V 7 bases and J 0 bases, with 15 bases left between them. This CDR3 has 15 residues. The CDR3 region is CASKSQSFMNTEAFF. CDR3 sequence (DNA): TGTGCCAGCAAAAGTCAGTCTTTTATGAACACTGAAGCTTTCTTT.

The chain couples TRBV6-2 or TRBV6-3 to TRBJ2-5; 7 bases are a match to TRBD2. Germline V gives CDR1 MNHEY, CDR2 SVGEGT. J was trimmed by 2 bases and V by 0 bases; bases with no gene match: 9. There are 17 residues in the CDR3. The CDR3: CASSYSLLSGDQETQYF. Written as DNA, the CDR3 is TGTGCCAGCAGTTACTCCCTACTAAGCGGGGATCAAGAGACCCAGTACTTC.

This clone showed up just a few times. The J gene is TRBJ2-1, the V gene TRBV6-6; 7 positions match TRBD2. Germline V lookup: CDR1 MNHNY, CDR2 SVGAGI (reference sequence). This CDR3 contains 15 residues. The junction had 8 bases not matched to a gene; V was cut back by 5 bases and J by 4 bases. CDR3 nucleotide sequence: TGTGCCAGCAGTGGGGTGGGGAGGGCATACAATGAGCAGTTCTTC. It encodes CASSGVGRAYNEQFF.

The J gene is TRBJ2-5, the V gene TRBV3-1 (or the pseudogene TRBV3-2), with D perhaps TRBD2 (6 bases). The CDR3 extends over 15 amino acids. Germline V gene sequence: CDR1 LGHDT, CDR2 YNNKEL (reference sequence). Trimming removed 0 bases from V and 2 bases from J, with 10 bases in between. CDR3 amino acids: CASSQDWTNQETQYF. CDR3 nucleotides: TGTGCCAGCAGCCAAGACTGGACTAATCAAGAGACCCAGTACTTC.

The genes are TRBV6-1 and TRBJ2-7, with 12 bases matching TRBD2. Germline V CDR1 and CDR2: MNHNS, SASEGT. Trimming at V came to 0 bases and at J to 3 bases, leaving 3 bases not matched to a gene. The CDR3 covers 16 residues. The chain's CDR3 is CASSEASSGGDYEQYF. DNA for the CDR3: TGTGCCAGCAGTGAAGCGTCTAGCGGGGGGGACTACGAGCAGTACTTC.

Concerning this clone itself: Germline and junction disagree at one end, which may indicate a read error. The chain recombines TRBV9 with TRBJ2-7, with no clear D. The CDR3 length is 14 residues. Per the germline V gene, CDR1 is SGDLS and CDR2 is YYNGEE. The chain's CDR3 is CASSVEPGSNEQYF. The CDR3 coding sequence is TGTGCCAGCAGCGTAGAGCCAGGCTCCAACGAGCAGTACTTC. Complete variable domain (other parts from reference TRBV9 and TRBJ2-7): DSGVTQTPKHLITATGQRVTLRCSPRSGDLSVYWYQQSLDQGLQFLIQYYNGEERAKGNILERFSAQQFPDLHSELNLSSLELGDSALYFCASSVEPGSNEQYFGPGTRLTVT.

The rearrangement uses TRBV2 and TRBJ1-2; D perhaps matches TRBD1 (5 bases). Germline V gene sequence: CDR1 SNHLY, CDR2 FYNNEI. V was trimmed by 7 bases and J by 4 bases, leaving 10 bases between them. This CDR3 comprises 12 residues. CDR3: CASNQDSYGYTF. In DNA form, the CDR3 reads TGTGCCAGCAACCAAGACAGCTATGGCTACACCTTC.

This clone was counted a single time. This chain uses TRBV12-3 or TRBV12-4 with TRBJ1-1; 9 bases agree with TRBD1. Trimming removed 3 bases from V and 8 bases from J; junction bases left unmatched: 1. The CDR3 covers 12 residues. The CDR3 loop is CASSLTGGEAFF. The CDR3 DNA is TGTGCCAGCAGTTTGACAGGGGGGGAAGCTTTCTTT.

CDR3 protein: CASSQPRTGKADTEAFF. As DNA, the CDR3 is TGTGCCAGCAGCCAACCGAGGACAGGCAAGGCGGACACTGAAGCTTTCTTT. The chain links TRBV3-1 (or the pseudogene TRBV3-2) to TRBJ1-1; 7 nucleotides line up with TRBD1. Germline CDR1 and CDR2: LGHDT and YNNKEL (reference sequence). Trimming took 2 bases from V and 3 from J; bases not matched to a gene: 12. The length of the CDR3 is 17 residues.

The chain has TRBV6-5 and TRBJ1-3; D is possibly TRBD1 (6 bases). Germline assignment: CDR1 MNHEY and CDR2 SVGAGI. The CDR3 sequence is 15 residues long. Trimming left V 10 bases short and J 1 base short, with 17 bases between. The CDR3 is CATSDRFLSGNTIYF. CDR3 nucleotides: TGTGCCACCTCTGACAGGTTTCTTTCTGGAAACACCATATATTTT.

The V gene is TRBV9, the J gene TRBJ2-6; D is uncertain. This CDR3 comprises 14 residues. Germline V gives CDR1 SGDLS, CDR2 YYNGEE. Trimming pared 5 bases from V and 0 bases from J, leaving 6 bases between. For the CDR3, the DNA is TGTGCCAGCAGGGCAGGCTCTGGGGCCAACGTCCTGACTTTC. Protein product: CASRAGSGANVLTF.

The gene calls are TRBV6-2 or TRBV6-3 and TRBJ2-3, with D maybe TRBD1 (6 bases). In germline, CDR1 is MNHEY, CDR2 SVGEGT. The CDR3 is 16 residues long. V gave up 3 bases and J gave up 2 bases, with 15 bases separating them. The CDR3 reads CASSYEWGQDTDTQYF. The DNA of the CDR3 is TGTGCCAGCAGTTATGAGTGGGGACAAGACACAGATACGCAGTATTTT.

The genes are TRBV2 and TRBJ2-6; tentatively, D is TRBD1 (5 bases). The CDR3 runs 16 residues. Germline V CDR1 and CDR2: SNHLY, FYNNEI. The V gene lost 10 bases and the J gene lost 0 bases, with 16 bases spanning the gap. The CDR3 here is CANERTSHSGANVLTF. The CDR3 DNA is TGTGCCAACGAAAGGACATCTCACTCTGGGGCCAACGTCCTGACTTTC.